The rows below give T cell receptor beta chains drawn from one sample of a study of blood T cell repertoires in COVID-19. Repertoires were generated with immunoSEQ multiplex PCR, while TCRdb's copy carries only in-frame clones and drops some. The table has 350,000 to 400,000 clones, around nine tenths seen once. The sample consisted of peripheral blood. These TCRs come from a woman aged 60-70 years with COVID-19, enrolled during active disease. Both conserved end residues are part of each CDR3.

V	J	CDR3
TRBV11-3	TRBJ1-1	CASSLGQGAVAEAFF
TRBV5-1	TRBJ1-4	CASSLGTGIEKLFF
TRBV13	TRBJ1-3	CASSHRPTETSGNTIYF
TRBV9	TRBJ2-4	CASSAQDRGQNIQYF
TRBV13	TRBJ2-1	CASSLETSGASYNEQFF
TRBV6-6	TRBJ1-1	CASSGLGGNTEAFF
TRBV6-6	TRBJ2-1	CASSYGGSSYNEQFF
TRBV9	TRBJ1-2	CASSAAGPNYGYTF
TRBV6-5	TRBJ2-6	CASRDRVAGANVLTF
TRBV7-6	TRBJ1-1	CASSLMGGDTIITHTEAFF
TRBV5-1	TRBJ1-2	CASRTAEKGYTF
TRBV3-1/TRBV3-2	TRBJ1-6	CASSQEHYNSPLHF
TRBV6-2/TRBV6-3	TRBJ2-2	CASSALGAGELFF
TRBV5-1	TRBJ1-1	CASSLRTGNTEAFF